This T cell receptor (beta chain) was observed in a study of blood T cell repertoires in COVID-19. Background on the study: Collection of acute and convalescent COVID-19 samples took place in the United States, Italy and Spain. Sources were T cells, B-cell-depleted T cells, or PBMCs; the material itself was cDNA or gDNA.

This CDR3 has 13 amino acids. Germline V gives CDR1 MNHEY, CDR2 SVGEGT. The germline V and J ends were trimmed by 4 bases and 1 base, with 7 bases remaining between them. In the original analysis: Scientists estimated how many nucleated cells there were by amplifying reference gene primers. Profiled with immunoSEQ multiplex PCR; TCRdb holds only in-frame clones, not every one. V and J calls and clone size are as listed in that table; D and trimming were resolved from the DNA. Counted here are approximately 150,000 clones, more than 70% occurring once; the ten biggest clones make up 5%. The source material was peripheral blood. The clonotype comes from a woman aged 50 to 60 with acute or convalescent COVID-19. V usage is TRBV6-2 or TRBV6-3 and J usage is TRBJ1-1, with unresolved D. CDR3 DNA: TGTGCCAGCAGTTTCCGGAGGAACACTGAAGCTTTCTTT. Protein sequence: CASSFRRNTEAFF.